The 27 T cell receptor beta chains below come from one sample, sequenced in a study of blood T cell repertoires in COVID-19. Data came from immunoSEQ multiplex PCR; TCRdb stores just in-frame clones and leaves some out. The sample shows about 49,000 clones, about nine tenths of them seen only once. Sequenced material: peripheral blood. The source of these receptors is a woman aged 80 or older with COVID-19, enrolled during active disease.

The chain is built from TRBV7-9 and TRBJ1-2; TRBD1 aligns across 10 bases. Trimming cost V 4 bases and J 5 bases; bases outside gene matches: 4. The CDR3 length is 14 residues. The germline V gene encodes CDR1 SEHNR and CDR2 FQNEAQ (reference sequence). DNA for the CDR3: TGTGCCAGCAGCTCGGGACAGGGGTTTTATGGCTACACCTTC. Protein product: CASSSGQGFYGYTF. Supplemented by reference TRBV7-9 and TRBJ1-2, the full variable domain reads DTGVSQNPRHKITKRGQNVTFRCDPISEHNRLYWYRQTLGQGPEFLTYFQNEAQLEKSRLLSDRFSAERPKGSFSTLEIQRTEQGDSAMYLCASSSGQGFYGYTFGSGTRLTVV.

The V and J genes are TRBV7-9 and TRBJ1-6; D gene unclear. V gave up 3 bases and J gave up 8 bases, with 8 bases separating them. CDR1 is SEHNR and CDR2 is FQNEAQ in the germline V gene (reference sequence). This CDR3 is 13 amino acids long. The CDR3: CASSFLGDSPLHF. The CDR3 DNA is TGTGCCAGCAGCTTCCTGGGCGATTCACCCCTCCACTTT. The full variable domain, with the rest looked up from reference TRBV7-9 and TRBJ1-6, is DTGVSQNPRHKITKRGQNVTFRCDPISEHNRLYWYRQTLGQGPEFLTYFQNEAQLEKSRLLSDRFSAERPKGSFSTLEIQRTEQGDSAMYLCASSFLGDSPLHFGNGTRLTVT.

In nucleotides, the CDR3 is TGTGCCAGCTCAGCCGGGACACAAACCTACGAGCAGTACTTC. Translated: CASSAGTQTYEQYF. The rearrangement uses TRBV18 and TRBJ2-7, with a weak D call TRBD1 (6 bases). This CDR3 is 14 amino acids long. With 5 bases removed from V and 2 bases from J, the gap between germline ends came to 13 bases. Germline V gives CDR1 KGHSH, CDR2 LQKENI.

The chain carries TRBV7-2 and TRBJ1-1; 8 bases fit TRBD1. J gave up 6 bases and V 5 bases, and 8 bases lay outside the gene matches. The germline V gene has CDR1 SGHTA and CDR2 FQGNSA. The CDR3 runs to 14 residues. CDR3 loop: CASSIQVDRAEAFF. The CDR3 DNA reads TGTGCCAGCAGCATTCAGGTGGACAGGGCTGAAGCTTTCTTT.

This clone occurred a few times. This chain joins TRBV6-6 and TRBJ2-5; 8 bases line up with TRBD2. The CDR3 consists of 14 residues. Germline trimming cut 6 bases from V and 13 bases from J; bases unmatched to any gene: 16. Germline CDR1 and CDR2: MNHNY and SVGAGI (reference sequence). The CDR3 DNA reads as TGTGCCAGCAGCATTTTAGGACTAGCAGAGATTGGGTACTTC. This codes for CASSILGLAEIGYF.

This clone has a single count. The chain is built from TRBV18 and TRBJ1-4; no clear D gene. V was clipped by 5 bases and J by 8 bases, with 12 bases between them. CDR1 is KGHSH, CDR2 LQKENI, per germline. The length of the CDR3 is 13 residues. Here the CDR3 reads CASSRGLREKLFF. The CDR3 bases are TGTGCCAGCTCAAGAGGGTTGCGCGAAAAACTGTTTTTT.

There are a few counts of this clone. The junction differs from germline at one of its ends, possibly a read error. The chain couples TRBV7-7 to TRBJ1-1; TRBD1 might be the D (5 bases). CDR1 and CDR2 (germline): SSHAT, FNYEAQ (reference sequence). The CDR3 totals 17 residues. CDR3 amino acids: CASSLLKMGDLNTEAFF. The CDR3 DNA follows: TGTGCTAGCAGCTTACTAAAAATGGGGGACTTGAACACTGAAGCTTTCTTT. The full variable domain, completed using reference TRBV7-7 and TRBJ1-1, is GAGVSQSPRYKVTKRGQDVTLRCDPISSHATLYWYQQALGQGPEFLTYFNYEAQPDKSGLPSDRFSAERPEGSISTLTIQRTEQRDSAMYRCASSLLKMGDLNTEAFFGQGTRLTVV.

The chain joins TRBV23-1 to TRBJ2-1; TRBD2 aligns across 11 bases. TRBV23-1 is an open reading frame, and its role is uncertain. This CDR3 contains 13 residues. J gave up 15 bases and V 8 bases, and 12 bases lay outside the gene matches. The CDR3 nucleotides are TGCGCCAGCGCGACTAGCGGGAATTGGATTTGGTTCTTC. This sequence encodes CASATSGNWIWFF.

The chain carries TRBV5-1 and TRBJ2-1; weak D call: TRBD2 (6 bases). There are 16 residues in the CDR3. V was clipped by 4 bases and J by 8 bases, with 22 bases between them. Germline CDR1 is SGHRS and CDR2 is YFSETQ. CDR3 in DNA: TGCGCCAGCAGCAGGGGCTACGGGAGAGGTATCGATGAGCAGTTCTTC. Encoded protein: CASSRGYGRGIDEQFF.

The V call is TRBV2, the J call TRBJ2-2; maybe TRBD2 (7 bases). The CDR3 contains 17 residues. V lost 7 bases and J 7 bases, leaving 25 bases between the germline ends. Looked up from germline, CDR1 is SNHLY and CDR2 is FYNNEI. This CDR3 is CASIRHGAGATGGELFF. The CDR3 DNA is TGTGCCAGCATTCGCCACGGGGCGGGGGCCACCGGCGGGGAGCTGTTTTTT.

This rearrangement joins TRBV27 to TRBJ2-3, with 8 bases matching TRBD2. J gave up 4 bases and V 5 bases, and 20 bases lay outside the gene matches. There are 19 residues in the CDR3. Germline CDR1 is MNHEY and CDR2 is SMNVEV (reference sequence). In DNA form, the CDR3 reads TGTGCCAGCAGTCCCGAACCCGGGACTAGAAATTTCAATCCAGATACGCAGTATTTT. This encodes CASSPEPGTRNFNPDTQYF.

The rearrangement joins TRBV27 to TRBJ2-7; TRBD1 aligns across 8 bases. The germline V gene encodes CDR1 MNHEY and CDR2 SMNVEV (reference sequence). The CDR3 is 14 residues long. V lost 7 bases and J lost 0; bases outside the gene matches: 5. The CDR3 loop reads CASTRQGSSYEQYF. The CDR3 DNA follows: TGTGCCAGCACCAGACAGGGGAGCTCCTACGAGCAGTACTTC.

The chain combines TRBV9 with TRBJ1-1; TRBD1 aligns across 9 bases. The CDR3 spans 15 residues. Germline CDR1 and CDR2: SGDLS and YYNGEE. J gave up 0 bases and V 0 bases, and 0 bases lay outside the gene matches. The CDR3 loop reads CASSVGDRVNTEAFF. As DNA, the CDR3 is TGTGCCAGCAGCGTAGGGGACAGGGTGAACACTGAAGCTTTCTTT.

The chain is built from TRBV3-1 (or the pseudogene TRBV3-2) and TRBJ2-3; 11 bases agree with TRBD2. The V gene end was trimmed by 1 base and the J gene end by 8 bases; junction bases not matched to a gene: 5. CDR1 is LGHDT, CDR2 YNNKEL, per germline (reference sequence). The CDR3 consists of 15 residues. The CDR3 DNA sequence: TGTGCCAGCAGCCAAGGTCTAGCGGGAGGCTTTACGCAGTATTTT. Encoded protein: CASSQGLAGGFTQYF.

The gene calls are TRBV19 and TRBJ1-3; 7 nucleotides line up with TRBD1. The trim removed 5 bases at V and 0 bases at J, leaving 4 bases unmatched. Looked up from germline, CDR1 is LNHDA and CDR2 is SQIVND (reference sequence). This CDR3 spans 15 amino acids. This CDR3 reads CASSRQGISGNTIYF. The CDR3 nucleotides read TGTGCCAGTAGTCGACAGGGTATCTCTGGAAACACCATATATTTT.

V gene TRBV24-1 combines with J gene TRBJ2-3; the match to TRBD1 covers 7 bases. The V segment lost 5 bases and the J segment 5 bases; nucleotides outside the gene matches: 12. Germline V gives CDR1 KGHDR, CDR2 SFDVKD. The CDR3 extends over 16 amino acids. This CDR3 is CATSASTLTGVDTQYF. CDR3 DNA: TGTGCCACCAGTGCCTCGACCTTAACAGGGGTAGATACGCAGTATTTT.

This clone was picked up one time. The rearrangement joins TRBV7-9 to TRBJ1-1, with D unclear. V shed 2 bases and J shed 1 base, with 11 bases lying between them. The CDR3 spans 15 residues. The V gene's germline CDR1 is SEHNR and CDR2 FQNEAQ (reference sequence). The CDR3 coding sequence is TGTGCCAGCAGCTTATTAGGTGGAGGGAACACTGAAGCTTTCTTT. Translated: CASSLLGGGNTEAFF.

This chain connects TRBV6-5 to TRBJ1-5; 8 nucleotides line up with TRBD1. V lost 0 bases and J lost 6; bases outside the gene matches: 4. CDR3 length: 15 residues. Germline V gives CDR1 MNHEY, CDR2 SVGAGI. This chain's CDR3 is CASSYSGQAGQPQHF. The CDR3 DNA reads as TGTGCCAGCAGTTACTCGGGACAGGCGGGTCAGCCCCAGCATTTT.

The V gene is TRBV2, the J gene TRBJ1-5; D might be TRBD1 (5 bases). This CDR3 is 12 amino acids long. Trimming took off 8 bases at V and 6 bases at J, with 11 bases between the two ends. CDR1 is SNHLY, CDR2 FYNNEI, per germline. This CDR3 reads CASATDSQPQHF. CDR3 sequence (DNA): TGTGCCAGCGCGACAGATTCTCAGCCCCAGCATTTT.

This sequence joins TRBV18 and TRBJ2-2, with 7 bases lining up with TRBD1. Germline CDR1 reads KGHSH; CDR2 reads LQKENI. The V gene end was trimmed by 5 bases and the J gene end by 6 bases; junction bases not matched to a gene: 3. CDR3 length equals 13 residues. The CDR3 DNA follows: TGTGCCAGCTCAGCACAGGGGTCCGGGGAGCTGTTTTTT. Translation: CASSAQGSGELFF.

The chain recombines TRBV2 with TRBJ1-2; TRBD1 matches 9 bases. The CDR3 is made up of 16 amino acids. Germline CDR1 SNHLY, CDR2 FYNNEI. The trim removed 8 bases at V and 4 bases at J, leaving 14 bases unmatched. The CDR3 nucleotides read TGTGCCAGCCCTAGGGGACAGGGAGGGGTGGCCTATGGCTACACCTTC. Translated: CASPRGQGGVAYGYTF.

The DNA of the CDR3 is TGTGCCAGCTCACCCCGAGGACGGGATTACGAGCAGTACTTC. Translation: CASSPRGRDYEQYF. The chain recombines TRBV18 with TRBJ2-7, with D tentatively TRBD2 (5 bases). Trimming took off 3 bases at V and 4 bases at J, with 13 bases between the two ends. CDR1 and CDR2 (germline): KGHSH, LQKENI. The CDR3 is 14 residues long.

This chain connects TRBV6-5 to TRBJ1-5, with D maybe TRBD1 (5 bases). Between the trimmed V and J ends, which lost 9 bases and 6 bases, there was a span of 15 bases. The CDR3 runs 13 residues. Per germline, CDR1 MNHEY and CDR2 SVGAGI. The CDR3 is CASNAYGGQPQHF. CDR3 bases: TGTGCCAGTAACGCTTACGGGGGTCAGCCCCAGCATTTT.

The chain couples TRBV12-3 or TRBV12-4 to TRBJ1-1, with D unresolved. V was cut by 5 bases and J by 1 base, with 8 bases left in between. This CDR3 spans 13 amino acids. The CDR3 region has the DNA TGTGCCAGCAGTGCTCGACAGAACACTGAAGCTTTCTTT. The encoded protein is CASSARQNTEAFF.

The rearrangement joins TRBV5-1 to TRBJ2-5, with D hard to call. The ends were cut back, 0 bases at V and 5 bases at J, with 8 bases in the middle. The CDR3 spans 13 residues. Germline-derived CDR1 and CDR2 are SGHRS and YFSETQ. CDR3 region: CASSLGILETQYF. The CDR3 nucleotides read TGCGCCAGCAGCTTGGGTATCCTGGAGACCCAGTACTTC. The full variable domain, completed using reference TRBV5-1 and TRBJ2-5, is KAGVTQTPRYLIKTRGQQVTLSCSPISGHRSVSWYQQTPGQGLQFLFEYFSETQRNKGNFPGRFSGRQFSNSRSEMNVSTLELGDSALYLCASSLGILETQYFGPGTRLLVL.

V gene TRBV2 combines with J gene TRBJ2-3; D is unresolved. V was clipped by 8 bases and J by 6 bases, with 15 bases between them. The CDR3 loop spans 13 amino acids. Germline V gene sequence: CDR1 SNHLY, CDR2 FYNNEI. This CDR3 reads CASGGERMDTQYF. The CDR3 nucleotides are TGTGCCAGCGGTGGAGAGAGGATGGATACGCAGTATTTT.

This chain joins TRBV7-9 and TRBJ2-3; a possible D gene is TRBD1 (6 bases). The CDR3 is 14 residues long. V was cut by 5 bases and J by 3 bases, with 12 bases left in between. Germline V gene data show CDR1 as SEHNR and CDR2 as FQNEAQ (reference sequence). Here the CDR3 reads CASSEGQPTDTQYF. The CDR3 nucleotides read TGTGCCAGCAGCGAAGGACAGCCTACAGATACGCAGTATTTT.